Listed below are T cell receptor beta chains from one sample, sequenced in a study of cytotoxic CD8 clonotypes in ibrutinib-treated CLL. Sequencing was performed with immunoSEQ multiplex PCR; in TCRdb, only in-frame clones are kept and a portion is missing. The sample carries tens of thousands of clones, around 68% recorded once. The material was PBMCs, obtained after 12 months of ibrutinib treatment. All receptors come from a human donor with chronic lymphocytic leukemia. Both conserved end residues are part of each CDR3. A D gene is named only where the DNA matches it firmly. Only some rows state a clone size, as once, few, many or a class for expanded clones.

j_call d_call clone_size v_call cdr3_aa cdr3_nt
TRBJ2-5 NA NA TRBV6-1 CASSGDWGETQYF TGTGCCAGCAGTGGAGACTGGGGAGAGACCCAGTACTTC
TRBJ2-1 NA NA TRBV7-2 CASSFNYYNEQFF TGTGCCAGCAGCTTCAACTACTACAATGAGCAGTTCTTC
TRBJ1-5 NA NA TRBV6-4 CASSESPWQPQHF TGTGCCAGCAGTGAATCGCCGTGGCAGCCCCAGCATTTT
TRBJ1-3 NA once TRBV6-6 CATQGPQGNTIYF TGTGCCACCCAGGGGCCTCAGGGAAACACCATATATTTT
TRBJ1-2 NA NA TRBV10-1 CASSGGSYGYTF TGCGCCAGCAGCGGCGGCTCTTATGGCTACACCTTC
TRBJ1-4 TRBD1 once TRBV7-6 CASSLATGGAEKLFF TGTGCCAGCAGCTTAGCTACAGGGGGGGCTGAAAAACTGTTTTTT
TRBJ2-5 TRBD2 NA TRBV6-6 CASSYPPGREQETQYF TGTGCCAGCAGTTACCCCCCTGGGAGGGAACAAGAGACCCAGTACTTC
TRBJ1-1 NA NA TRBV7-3 CASSLSDTEAFF TGTGCCAGCAGCTTATCGGATACCGAAGCTTTCTTT
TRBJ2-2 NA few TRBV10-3 CANSGGGYTGELFF TGTGCCAATTCTGGAGGGGGATACACCGGGGAGCTGTTTTTT
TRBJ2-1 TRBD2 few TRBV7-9 CASSLARTSGGIGEQFF TGTGCCAGCAGCTTAGCGCGAACTAGCGGGGGTATAGGTGAGCAGTTCTTC
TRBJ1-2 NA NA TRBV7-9 CASSPQGSRDYGYTF TGTGCCAGCAGCCCTCAGGGAAGCAGAGACTATGGCTACACCTTC
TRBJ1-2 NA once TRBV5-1 CASSPGHQNYGYTF TGCGCCAGCAGCCCAGGACACCAGAACTATGGCTACACCTTC
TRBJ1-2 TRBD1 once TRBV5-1 CASSGGDSRYGYTF TGCGCCAGCAGCGGGGGGGACAGCCGCTATGGCTACACCTTC
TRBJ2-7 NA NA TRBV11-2 CASSRLGRGRRPYEQYF TGTGCCAGCAGCCGTTTAGGTCGGGGCAGGAGACCCTACGAGCAGTACTTC
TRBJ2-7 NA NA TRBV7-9 CASSFGGTASVTEQYF TGTGCCAGCAGCTTTGGGGGTACCGCCTCGGTGACCGAGCAGTACTTC
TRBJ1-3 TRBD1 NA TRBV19 CASSISGQGSGNTIYF TGTGCCAGTAGTATCTCTGGACAGGGTTCTGGAAACACCATATATTTT
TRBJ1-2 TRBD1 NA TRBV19 CASSIPNRGGYTF TGTGCCAGTAGTATTCCAAACAGGGGAGGCTACACCTTC
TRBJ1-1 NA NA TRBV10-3 CAISGSGDTEAFF TGTGCCATCAGTGGGTCGGGTGACACTGAAGCTTTCTTT
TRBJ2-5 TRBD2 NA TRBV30 CALGLAGYQETQYF TGTGCCTTAGGACTAGCGGGGTACCAAGAGACCCAGTACTTC
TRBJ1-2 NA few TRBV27 CASRTSGAGGYTF TGTGCCAGCAGAACCTCAGGGGCTGGTGGCTACACCTTC
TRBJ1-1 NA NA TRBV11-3 CASSPGRQSINTEAFF TGTGCCAGCAGCCCCGGCAGACAGTCGATAAACACTGAAGCTTTCTTT
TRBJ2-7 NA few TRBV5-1 CASSLGHRSDEQYF TGCGCCAGCAGCCTCGGACACCGGTCAGACGAGCAGTACTTC
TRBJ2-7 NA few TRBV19 CASSTRGGQAAYEQYF TGTGCCAGTAGTACTAGGGGGGGACAGGCCGCCTACGAGCAGTACTTC
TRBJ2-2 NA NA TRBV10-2 CASSEMVGAGELFF TGCGCCAGCAGTGAAATGGTGGGTGCCGGGGAGCTGTTTTTT
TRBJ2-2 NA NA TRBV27 CASRGHSSGELFF TGTGCCAGCCGCGGCCATTCGTCCGGGGAGCTGTTTTTT
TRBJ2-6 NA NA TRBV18 CASSQVTGANVLTF TGTGCCAGCTCACAGGTAACCGGGGCCAACGTCCTGACTTTC
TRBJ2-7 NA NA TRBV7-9 CASSTGPYEQYF TGTGCCAGCAGCACCGGACCCTACGAGCAGTACTTC